These T cell receptor beta chains were read from a single sample in a study of shared clonotypes between healthy human individuals. The protocol was immunoSEQ multiplex PCR, while the TCRdb copy is restricted to in-frame clones and leaves out a portion. Of over a million clones in the sample, roughly 74% were seen once. Sequencing used memory CD4+ T cells from PBMCs. These receptor sequences come from a man between 18 and 29 years old in good health. Some clones in this sample may be carry-over from other donors' samples. CDR3s include the opening cysteine and the closing phenylalanine or tryptophan. For some rows the clone size is stated as once, few or many, or as a class when expanded; others skip it.

clone_size j_call v_call cdr3_length cdr3_aa
. TRBJ1-1 TRBV5-1 14 CASSAGQSYTEAFF
many TRBJ2-7 TRBV7-9 13 CASTNSGSYEQYF
few TRBJ1-5 TRBV28 15 CASSPTGRSNQPQHF
. TRBJ2-5 TRBV27 14 CASSLLRSGGTQYF
. TRBJ2-1 TRBV30 18 CAWNNPPRGMGFYNEQFF
once TRBJ2-4 TRBV19 16 CASSTPGGIAKNIQYF
. TRBJ1-4 TRBV28 12 CASSFTGPKLFF
. TRBJ2-7 TRBV6-1 13 CASRTDSSYEQYF
. TRBJ1-1 TRBV5-8 12 CASSLSSTEAFF
. TRBJ2-3 TRBV27 14 CATAVNADTDTQYF
. TRBJ1-1 TRBV5-1 17 CASSKSGTGYDGTEAFF
many TRBJ2-5 TRBV7-9 15 CASSDRLASSGTQYF
. TRBJ2-2 TRBV11-2 15 CASSSRWENTGELFF
few TRBJ2-2 TRBV29-1 14 CSVVETLKTGELFF
. TRBJ2-1 TRBV5-1 13 CASSLPLENEQFF
. TRBJ2-5 TRBV5-4 14 CASSSPQLQETQYF
. TRBJ2-7 TRBV5-6 13 CASSLGPAYEQYF
. TRBJ1-4 TRBV9 15 CASSTRLGKEEKLFF
once TRBJ2-7 TRBV6-1 15 CASRPSGTGVYEQYF
. TRBJ2-5 TRBV5-5 14 CASLRDRWQETQYF
. TRBJ2-1 TRBV28 15 CASSLGLAVPNEQFF
. TRBJ2-7 TRBV7-8 15 CASSRLSGQGYEQYF
. TRBJ1-2 TRBV2 12 CASSGWENGYTF
. TRBJ1-5 TRBV5-1 14 CASSWGTGDQPQHF
. TRBJ2-7 TRBV6-6 9 CANPYEQYF
once TRBJ2-3 TRBV5-1 16 CASSLDAGAGTDTQYF
few TRBJ1-2 TRBV12-5 14 CASARDSSYYGYTF
. TRBJ2-7 TRBV6-5 15 CASSRQTSGSYEQYF
. TRBJ2-7 TRBV2 14 CASRTGTESYEQYF
few TRBJ2-3 TRBV4-2 16 CASSQKTSGSGMFQYF
. TRBJ2-5 TRBV5-1 16 CASSLIPTSGIETQYF
once TRBJ2-2 TRBV18 16 CASSPRTSGRAGELFF
. TRBJ2-7 TRBV5-1 14 CASSSITGAYEQYF
once TRBJ2-7 TRBV27 13 CASSLSMSYEQYF
few TRBJ2-1 TRBV7-3 17 CASSSSAGTSGGGEQFF
. TRBJ2-7 TRBV18 13 CASSPPGSYEQYF
. TRBJ1-2 TRBV21-1 13 CASSKGGIGGYTF
once TRBJ2-1 TRBV5-6 13 CASSDLSYNEQFF
few TRBJ1-5 TRBV27 14 CASSSHREGQPQHF
. TRBJ2-5 TRBV5-1 16 CASSFGTQSNQETQYF
. TRBJ2-1 TRBV5-4 16 CASSHGGLAGVVEQFF
few TRBJ2-7 TRBV28 13 CASSLPYLYEQYF
. TRBJ2-3 TRBV7-9 18 CASSLEGLAGIYTDTQYF
. TRBJ2-2 TRBV5-1 17 CASSLAGSRANTGELFF
few TRBJ1-5 TRBV19 14 CATELTGIRQPQHF
. TRBJ1-1 TRBV28 15 CASSLPALYGTEAFF
. TRBJ1-2 TRBV30 15 CAWSYPGPRVYGYTF
. TRBJ2-7 TRBV27 15 CASSIRQGGSYEQYF
. TRBJ2-2 TRBV28 14 CASSRTANTGELFF
few TRBJ2-1 TRBV7-9 17 CASSSPGLAGGKSEQFF
. TRBJ2-2 TRBV29-1 14 CSVRTSADTGELFF
. TRBJ2-7 TRBV7-2 16 CASSLRTGAPPYEQYF
. TRBJ2-2 TRBV19 14 CASMAGGSTGELFF
. TRBJ2-1 TRBV2 12 CASSPTYNEQFF
. TRBJ2-7 TRBV11-2 14 CASSLDGTLYEQYF